Reported below is one TCR beta chain. The entry originates in a study of blood T cells in healthy people across ages. Study summary: Capture by template switching was about one barcoded beta molecule per two T cells.

This CDR3 has 11 residues. Trimming cost V 10 bases and J 3 bases, with 9 bases left between them. The authors ran a second PCR of 7 to 11 cycles using a sample-barcoded 5' primer and a J-beta primer mix. Each cDNA molecule carried a tag from a template-switch adaptor that contained 12 random nucleotides. From the 5' RACE reads, TCRdb called clonotypes with MiXCR, one entry per CDR3 protein. The sample shows fewer than 750,000 distinct CDR3 sequences, about 45% of them seen only once. At least 6 million PBMCs were isolated per sample. Total RNA was extracted at no less than 6 micrograms per sample. This sequence was found in a man at least 80 years old in good health. Sequencing was carried out using blood. V gene TRBV12-3 or TRBV12-4 combines with J gene TRBJ1-1; D is ambiguous. The CDR3 DNA is TGTGCCACTAGGGTTTACACTGAAGCTTTCTTT. Translating gives CATRVYTEAFF.